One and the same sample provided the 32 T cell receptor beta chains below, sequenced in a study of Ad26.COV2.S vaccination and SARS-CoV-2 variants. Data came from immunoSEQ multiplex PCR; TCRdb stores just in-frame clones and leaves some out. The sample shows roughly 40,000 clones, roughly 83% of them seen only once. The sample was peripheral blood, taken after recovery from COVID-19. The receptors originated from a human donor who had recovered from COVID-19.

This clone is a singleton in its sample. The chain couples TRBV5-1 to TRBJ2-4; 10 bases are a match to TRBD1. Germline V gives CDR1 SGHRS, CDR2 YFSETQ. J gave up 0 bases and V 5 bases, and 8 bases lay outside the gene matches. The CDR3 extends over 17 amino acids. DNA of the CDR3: TGCGCCAGCAGTTGGACAGGGGGGGCCGTAGCCAAAAACATTCAGTACTTC. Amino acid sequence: CASSWTGGAVAKNIQYF.

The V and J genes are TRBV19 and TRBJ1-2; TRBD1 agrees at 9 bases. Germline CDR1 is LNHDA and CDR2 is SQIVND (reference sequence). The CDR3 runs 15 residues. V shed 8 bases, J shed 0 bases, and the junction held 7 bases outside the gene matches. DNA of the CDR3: TGTGCCAGTGTACCCCGGGACAGGGCTAACTATGGCTACACCTTC. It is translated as CASVPRDRANYGYTF.

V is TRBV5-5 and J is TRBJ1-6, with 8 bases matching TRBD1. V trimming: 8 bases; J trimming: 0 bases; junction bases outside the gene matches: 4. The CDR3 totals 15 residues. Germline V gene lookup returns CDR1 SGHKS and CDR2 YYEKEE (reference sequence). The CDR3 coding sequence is TGTGCCAGTTCCACAGGGGGCTCCTATAATTCACCCCTCCACTTT. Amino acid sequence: CASSTGGSYNSPLHF.

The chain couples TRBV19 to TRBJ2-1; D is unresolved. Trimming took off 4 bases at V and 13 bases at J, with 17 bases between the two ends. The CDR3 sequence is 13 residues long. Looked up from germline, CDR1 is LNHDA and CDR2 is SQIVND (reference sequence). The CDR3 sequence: CASSRVAGAIQFF. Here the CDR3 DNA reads TGTGCCAGTAGTAGGGTCGCCGGAGCTATCCAGTTCTTC.

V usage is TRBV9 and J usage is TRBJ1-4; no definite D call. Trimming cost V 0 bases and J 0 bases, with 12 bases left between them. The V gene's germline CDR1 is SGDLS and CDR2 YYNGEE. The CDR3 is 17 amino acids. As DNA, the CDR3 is TGTGCCAGCAGCGTAGGTGGCAACCTTGCAACTAATGAAAAACTGTTTTTT. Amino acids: CASSVGGNLATNEKLFF.

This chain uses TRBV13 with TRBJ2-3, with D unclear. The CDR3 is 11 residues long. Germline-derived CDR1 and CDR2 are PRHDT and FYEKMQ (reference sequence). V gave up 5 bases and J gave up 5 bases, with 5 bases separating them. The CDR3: CASSQGDTQYF. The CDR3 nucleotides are TGTGCCAGCAGCCAAGGAGATACGCAGTATTTT.

The CDR3 loop reads CASSLEVSLAGITYEQYF. CDR3 nucleotide sequence: TGCGCCAGCAGCTTGGAGGTCTCATTGGCGGGGATTACCTACGAGCAGTACTTC. V gene TRBV5-1 combines with J gene TRBJ2-7, with a possible D match to TRBD2 (6 bases). This CDR3 has 18 residues. Trimming took off 0 bases at V and 2 bases at J, with 21 bases between the two ends. The germline V gene encodes CDR1 SGHRS and CDR2 YFSETQ.

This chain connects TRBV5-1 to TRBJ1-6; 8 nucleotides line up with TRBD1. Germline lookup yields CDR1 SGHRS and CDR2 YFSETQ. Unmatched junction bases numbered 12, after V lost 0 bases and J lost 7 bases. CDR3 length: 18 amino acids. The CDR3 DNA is TGCGCCAGCAGCTTGGGTACAGGCCCACAGGGGGGAAATTCACCCCTCCACTTT. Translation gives CASSLGTGPQGGNSPLHF. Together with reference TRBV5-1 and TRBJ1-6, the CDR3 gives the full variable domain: KAGVTQTPRYLIKTRGQQVTLSCSPISGHRSVSWYQQTPGQGLQFLFEYFSETQRNKGNFPGRFSGRQFSNSRSEMNVSTLELGDSALYLCASSLGTGPQGGNSPLHFGNGTRLTVT.

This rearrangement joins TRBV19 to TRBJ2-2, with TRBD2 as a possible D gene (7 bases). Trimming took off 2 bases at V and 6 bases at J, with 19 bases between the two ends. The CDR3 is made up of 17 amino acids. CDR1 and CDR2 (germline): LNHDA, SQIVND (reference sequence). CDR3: CASSISPRGARAGELFF. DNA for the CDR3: TGTGCCAGTAGTATATCCCCACGGGGGGCACGGGCCGGGGAGCTGTTTTTT.

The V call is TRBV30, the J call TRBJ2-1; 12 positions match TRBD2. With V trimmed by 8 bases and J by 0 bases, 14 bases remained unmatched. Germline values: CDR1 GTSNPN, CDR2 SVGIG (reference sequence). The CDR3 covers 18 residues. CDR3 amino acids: CAPEGPLLAGGSYNEQFF. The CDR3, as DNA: TGTGCCCCCGAAGGCCCCTTACTAGCGGGAGGCTCCTACAATGAGCAGTTCTTC. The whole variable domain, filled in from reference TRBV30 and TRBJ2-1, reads SQTIHQWPATLVQPVGSPLSLECTVEGTSNPNLYWYRQAAGRGLQLLFYSVGIGQISSEVPQNLSASRPQDRQFILSSKKLLLSDSGFYLCAPEGPLLAGGSYNEQFFGPGTRLTVL.

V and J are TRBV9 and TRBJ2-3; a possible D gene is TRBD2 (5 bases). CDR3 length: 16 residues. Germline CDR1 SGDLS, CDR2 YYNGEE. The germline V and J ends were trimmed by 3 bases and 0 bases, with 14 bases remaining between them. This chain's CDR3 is CASSERTFSSTDTQYF. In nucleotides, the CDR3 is TGTGCCAGCAGCGAGCGGACTTTCTCTAGCACAGATACGCAGTATTTT. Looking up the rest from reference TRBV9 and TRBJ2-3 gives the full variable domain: DSGVTQTPKHLITATGQRVTLRCSPRSGDLSVYWYQQSLDQGLQFLIQYYNGEERAKGNILERFSAQQFPDLHSELNLSSLELGDSALYFCASSERTFSSTDTQYFGPGTRLTVL.

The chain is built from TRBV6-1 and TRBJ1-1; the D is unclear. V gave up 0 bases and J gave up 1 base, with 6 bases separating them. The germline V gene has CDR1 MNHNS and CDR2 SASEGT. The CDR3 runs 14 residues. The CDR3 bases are TGTGCCAGCAGTGAAGCGGTCGGGAACACTGAAGCTTTCTTT. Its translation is CASSEAVGNTEAFF.

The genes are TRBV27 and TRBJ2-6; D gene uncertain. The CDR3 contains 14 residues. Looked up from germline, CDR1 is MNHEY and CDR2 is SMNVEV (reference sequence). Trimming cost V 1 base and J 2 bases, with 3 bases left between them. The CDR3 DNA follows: TGTGCCAGCAGTTTATTAACTGGGGCCAACGTCCTGACTTTC. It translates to CASSLLTGANVLTF.

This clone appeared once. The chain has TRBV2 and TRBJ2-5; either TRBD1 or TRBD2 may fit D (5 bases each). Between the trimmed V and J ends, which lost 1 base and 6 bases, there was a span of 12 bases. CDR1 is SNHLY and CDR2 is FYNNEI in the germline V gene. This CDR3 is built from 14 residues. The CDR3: CASSEEVRGQTQYF. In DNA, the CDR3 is TGTGCCAGCAGTGAAGAGGTTCGGGGACAGACCCAGTACTTC.

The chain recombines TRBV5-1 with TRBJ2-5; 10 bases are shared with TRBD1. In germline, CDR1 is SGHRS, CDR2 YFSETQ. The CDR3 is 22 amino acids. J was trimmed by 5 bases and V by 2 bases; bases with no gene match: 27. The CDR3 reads CASSFNNGVVLRDRGPGETQYF. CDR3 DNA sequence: TGCGCCAGCAGCTTTAATAATGGGGTCGTTTTGCGGGACAGGGGTCCGGGTGAGACCCAGTACTTC.

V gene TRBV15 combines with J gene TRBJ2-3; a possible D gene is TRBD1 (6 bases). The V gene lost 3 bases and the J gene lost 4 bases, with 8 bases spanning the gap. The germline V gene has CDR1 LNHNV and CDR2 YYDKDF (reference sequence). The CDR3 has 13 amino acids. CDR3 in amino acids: CATSSRGPDTQYF. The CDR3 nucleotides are TGTGCCACCAGCAGCAGGGGTCCAGATACGCAGTATTTT.

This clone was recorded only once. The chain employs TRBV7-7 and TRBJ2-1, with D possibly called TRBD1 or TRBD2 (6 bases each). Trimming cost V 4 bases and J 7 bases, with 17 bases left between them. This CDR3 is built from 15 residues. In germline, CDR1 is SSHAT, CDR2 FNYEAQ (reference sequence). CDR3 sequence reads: CASSYPGAGGNEQFF. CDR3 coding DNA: TGTGCCAGCAGCTATCCGGGGGCCGGTGGGAATGAGCAGTTCTTC. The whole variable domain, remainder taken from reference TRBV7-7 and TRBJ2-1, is GAGVSQSPRYKVTKRGQDVTLRCDPISSHATLYWYQQALGQGPEFLTYFNYEAQPDKSGLPSDRFSAERPEGSISTLTIQRTEQRDSAMYRCASSYPGAGGNEQFFGPGTRLTVL.

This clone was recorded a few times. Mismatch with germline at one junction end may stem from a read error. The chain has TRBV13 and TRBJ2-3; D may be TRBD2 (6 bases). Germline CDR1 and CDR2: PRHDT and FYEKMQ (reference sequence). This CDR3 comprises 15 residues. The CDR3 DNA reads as TGTGCCAGCAGTTTAGGAGGGATGGGGGGAGATACGCAGTATTTT. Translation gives CASSLGGMGGDTQYF.

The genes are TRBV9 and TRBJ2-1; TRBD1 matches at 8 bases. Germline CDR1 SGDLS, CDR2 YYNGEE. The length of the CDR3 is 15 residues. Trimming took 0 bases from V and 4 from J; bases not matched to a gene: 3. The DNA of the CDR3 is TGTGCCAGCAGCGTAGAACAGGGGGAATACAATGAGCAGTTCTTC. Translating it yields CASSVEQGEYNEQFF.

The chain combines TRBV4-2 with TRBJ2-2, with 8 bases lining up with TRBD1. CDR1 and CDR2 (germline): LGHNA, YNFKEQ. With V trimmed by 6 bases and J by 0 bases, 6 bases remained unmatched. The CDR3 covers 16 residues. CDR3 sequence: CASSDLGQANTGELFF. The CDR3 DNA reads TGTGCCAGCAGTGACCTGGGACAGGCGAACACCGGGGAGCTGTTTTTT.

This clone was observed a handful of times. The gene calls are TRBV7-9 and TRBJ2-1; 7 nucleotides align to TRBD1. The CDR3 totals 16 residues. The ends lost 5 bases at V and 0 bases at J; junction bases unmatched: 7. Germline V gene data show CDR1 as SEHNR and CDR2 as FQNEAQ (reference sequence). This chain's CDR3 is CASSGQGGTSYNEQFF. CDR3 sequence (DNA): TGTGCCAGCAGCGGACAAGGGGGCACCTCCTACAATGAGCAGTTCTTC. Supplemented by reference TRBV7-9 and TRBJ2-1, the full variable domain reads DTGVSQNPRHKITKRGQNVTFRCDPISEHNRLYWYRQTLGQGPEFLTYFQNEAQLEKSRLLSDRFSAERPKGSFSTLEIQRTEQGDSAMYLCASSGQGGTSYNEQFFGPGTRLTVL.

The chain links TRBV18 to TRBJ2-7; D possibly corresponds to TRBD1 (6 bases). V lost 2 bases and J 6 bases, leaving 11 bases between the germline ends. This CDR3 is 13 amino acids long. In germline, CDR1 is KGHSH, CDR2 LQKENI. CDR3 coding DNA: TGTGCCAGCTCACCAGGACAGTTCGGCGAGCAGTACTTC. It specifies CASSPGQFGEQYF.

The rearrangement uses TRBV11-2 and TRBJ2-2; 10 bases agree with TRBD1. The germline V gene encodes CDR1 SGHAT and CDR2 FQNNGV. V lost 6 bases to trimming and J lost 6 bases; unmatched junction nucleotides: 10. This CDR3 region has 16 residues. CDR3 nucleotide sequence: TGTGCCAGCAGGGTCCCCGGGACAGGGGTCCCCGGGGAGCTGTTTTTT. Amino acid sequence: CASRVPGTGVPGELFF.

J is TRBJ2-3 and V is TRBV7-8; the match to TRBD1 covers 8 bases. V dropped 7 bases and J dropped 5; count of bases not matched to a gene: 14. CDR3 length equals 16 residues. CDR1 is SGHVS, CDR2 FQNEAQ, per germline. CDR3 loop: CASTLGPGGSEDTQYF. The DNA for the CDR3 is TGTGCCAGCACCTTGGGCCCAGGGGGCTCAGAAGATACGCAGTATTTT.

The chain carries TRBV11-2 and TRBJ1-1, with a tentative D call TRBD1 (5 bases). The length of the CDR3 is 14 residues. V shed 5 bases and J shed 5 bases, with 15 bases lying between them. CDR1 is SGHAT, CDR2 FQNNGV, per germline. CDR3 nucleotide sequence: TGTGCCAGCAGCAATATCCTCGGGGGGACTGAAGCTTTCTTT. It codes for CASSNILGGTEAFF.

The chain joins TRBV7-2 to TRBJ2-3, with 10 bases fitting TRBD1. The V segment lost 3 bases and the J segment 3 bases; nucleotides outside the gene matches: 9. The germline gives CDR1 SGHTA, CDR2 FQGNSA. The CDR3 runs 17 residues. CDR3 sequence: CASSFALTGGLTDTQYF. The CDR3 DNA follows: TGTGCCAGCAGCTTCGCTTTGACAGGGGGCCTGACAGATACGCAGTATTTT.

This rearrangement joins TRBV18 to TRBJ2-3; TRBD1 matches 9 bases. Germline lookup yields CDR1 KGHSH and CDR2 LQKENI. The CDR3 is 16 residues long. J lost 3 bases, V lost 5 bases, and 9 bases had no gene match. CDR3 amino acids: CASSSGSGTGTDTQYF. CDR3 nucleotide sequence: TGTGCCAGCTCATCCGGCTCCGGGACAGGGACAGATACGCAGTATTTT. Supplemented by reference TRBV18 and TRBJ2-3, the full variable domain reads NAGVMQNPRHLVRRRGQEARLRCSPMKGHSHVYWYRQLPEEGLKFMVYLQKENIIDESGMPKERFSAEFPKEGPSILRIQQVVRGDSAAYFCASSSGSGTGTDTQYFGPGTRLTVL.

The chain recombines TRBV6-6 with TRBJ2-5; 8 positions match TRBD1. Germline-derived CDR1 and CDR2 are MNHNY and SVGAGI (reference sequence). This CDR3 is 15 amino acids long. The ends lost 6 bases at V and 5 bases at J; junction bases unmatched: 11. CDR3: CASSQRTGSRETQYF. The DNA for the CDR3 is TGTGCCAGCAGCCAACGGACAGGGTCAAGGGAGACCCAGTACTTC.

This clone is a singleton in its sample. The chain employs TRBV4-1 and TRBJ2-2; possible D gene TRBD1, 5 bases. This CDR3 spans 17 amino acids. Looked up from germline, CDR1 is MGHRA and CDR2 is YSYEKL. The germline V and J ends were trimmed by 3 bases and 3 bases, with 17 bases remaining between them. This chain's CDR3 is CASSHYATREDTGELFF. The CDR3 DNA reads TGCGCCAGCAGCCACTACGCGACCAGGGAAGACACCGGGGAGCTGTTTTTT.

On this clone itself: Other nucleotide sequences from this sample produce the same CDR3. CDR3 sequence: CASSLNGNQPQHF. CDR3 coding DNA: TGCGCCAGCAGCTTGAACGGTAATCAGCCCCAGCATTTT. The chain links TRBV5-1 to TRBJ1-5; D ambiguous. The germline CDR1 and CDR2 sequences are SGHRS and YFSETQ. CDR3 length: 13 amino acids. Trimming left V 1 base short and J 4 bases short, with 6 bases between.

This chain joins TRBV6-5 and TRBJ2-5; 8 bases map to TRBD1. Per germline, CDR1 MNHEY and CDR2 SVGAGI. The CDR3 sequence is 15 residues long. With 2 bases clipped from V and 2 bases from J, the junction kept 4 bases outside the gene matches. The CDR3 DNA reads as TGTGCCAGCAGTTACCTCGGACAGGGACAAGAGACCCAGTACTTC. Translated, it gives CASSYLGQGQETQYF.

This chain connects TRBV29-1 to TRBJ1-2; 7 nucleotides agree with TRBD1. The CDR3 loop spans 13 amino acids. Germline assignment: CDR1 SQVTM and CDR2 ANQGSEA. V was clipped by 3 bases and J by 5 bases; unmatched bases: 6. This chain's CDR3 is CSVEGRGEYGYTF. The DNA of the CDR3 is TGCAGCGTTGAGGGCAGGGGGGAGTATGGCTACACCTTC.